This T cell receptor (beta chain) was sequenced during a study of OX40 agonist ivuxolimab in advanced cancers. Study details: Patients were treated with intravenous ivuxolimab, dosed at 0.01 to 10 mg/kg and infused every 2 weeks. Study observations and caveats: More expanded clones were found, on average, in CD8+ than in CD4+ T cells.

Profiling relied on immunoSEQ multiplex PCR, and the TCRdb table lists in-frame clones only, not all of them. The table shows about 69,000 clones, with nearly 90% occurring only once. Comment on this clone: Its target is not known.

The V gene lost 1 base and the J gene lost 4 bases, with 7 bases spanning the gap. From germline, CDR1 is SGDLS and CDR2 YYNGEE. The CDR3 has 13 residues. This clonotype was obtained from an adult with an advanced solid tumor such as melanoma, head and neck, liver or kidney cancer. Sample: CD4+ or CD8+ T cells sorted from blood, taken in a trial of the OX40 agonist ivuxolimab. The V gene is TRBV9, the J gene TRBJ2-3; D possibly corresponds to TRBD1 (5 bases). CDR3 amino acids: CASSVQGPDTQYF. CDR3 bases: TGTGCCAGCAGCGTACAGGGTCCAGATACGCAGTATTTT.